This T cell receptor (beta chain) was sequenced during a study of blood T cells in healthy people across ages. Findings and limits, study-wide: Across samples, TCR beta diversity tracked strongly with naive T cell percentage.

A second PCR of 7 to 11 cycles used a sample-barcoded 5' primer and a J-beta primer mix. TCRdb re-derived calls from the 5' RACE reads in MiXCR, one entry per CDR3 protein. The sample records 700,000 or so distinct CDR3 sequences, roughly two fifths being singletons. The CDR3 runs 12 residues. CDR1 is GTSNPN and CDR2 is SVGIG in the germline V gene (reference sequence). Trimming left V 2 bases short and J 7 bases short, with 11 bases between. The sample holds one count of this clonotype. Antigen specificity is unknown. The sequence was collected from an elderly man in good health. The rearrangement joins TRBV30 to TRBJ1-2; D is undetermined. Sequenced input: blood. The CDR3 sequence is CAWSLGSGGYTF. CDR3 bases: TGTGCCTGGAGTCTCGGGTCGGGTGGCTACACCTTC.